This passage covers 23 T cell receptor beta chains from one sample sequenced in a study of blood T cell repertoires in COVID-19. TCRdb keeps only in-frame clones here, not all; method: immunoSEQ multiplex PCR. The profile shows around 300,000 clones, 89% of them singletons. The sample was PBMCs or T cells enriched from blood (not recorded which). These receptors were obtained from a woman aged 25 to 39 who had recovered from COVID-19.

This chain joins TRBV29-1 and TRBJ2-7, with D possibly TRBD1 on 6 matching bases. CDR3 length equals 16 residues. V was clipped by 1 base and J by 0 bases, with 16 bases between them. The germline V gene encodes CDR1 SQVTM and CDR2 ANQGSEA. Written as DNA, the CDR3 is TGCAGCGTTGAAGGAACGATCAGGGGTGACTCCTACGAGCAGTACTTC. Its translation is CSVEGTIRGDSYEQYF.

This clone has a handful of counts. The chain uses TRBV4-3 and TRBJ1-6, with D unclear. There are 14 residues in the CDR3. V lost 0 bases and J lost 3, with 3 bases in between. Germline lookup yields CDR1 LGHNA and CDR2 YSLEER. The CDR3 DNA follows: TGCGCCAGCAGCCAAGATAACTATAATTCACCCCTCCACTTT. Amino acids: CASSQDNYNSPLHF.

The chain joins TRBV7-6 to TRBJ1-1; D might be TRBD1 (5 bases). The CDR3 length is 15 residues. CDR1 and CDR2 from the germline V gene are SGHVS and FNYEAQ. Trimming stripped 5 bases from V and 1 base from J, with 14 bases between. DNA for the CDR3: TGTGCCAGCAGCCGCATCACAGGACAGAACACTGAAGCTTTCTTT. Its translation: CASSRITGQNTEAFF.

Only a few counts were recorded for this clone. The V call is TRBV7-6, the J call TRBJ2-3; perhaps TRBD1 as D (6 bases). Trimming removed 5 bases from V and 6 bases from J, with 24 bases in between. In germline, CDR1 is SGHVS, CDR2 FNYEAQ. The CDR3 sequence is 17 residues long. The CDR3 DNA reads as TGTGCCAGCAGCGCAGTTTCTGGGGCCCCTCAGGGGGATACGCAGTATTTT. Amino acids: CASSAVSGAPQGDTQYF.

This rearrangement joins TRBV27 to TRBJ2-7, with D maybe TRBD1 (5 bases). CDR3 length: 11 amino acids. V lost 10 bases and J lost 2, with 9 bases in between. The germline V gene encodes CDR1 MNHEY and CDR2 SMNVEV (reference sequence). CDR3 amino acids: CATGKTYEQYF. The CDR3 DNA reads TGTGCCACAGGGAAGACCTACGAGCAGTACTTC.

This clone was found once. V usage is TRBV7-2 and J usage is TRBJ2-7, with D maybe TRBD1 (6 bases). Germline CDR1 SGHTA, CDR2 FQGNSA. V gave up 5 bases and J gave up 3 bases, with 17 bases separating them. There are 15 residues in the CDR3. Here the CDR3 reads CASSPPGGHFYEQYF. CDR3 sequence (DNA): TGTGCCAGCAGCCCCCCTGGGGGACACTTCTACGAGCAGTACTTC. Looking up the rest from reference TRBV7-2 and TRBJ2-7 gives the full variable domain: GAGVSQSPSNKVTEKGKDVELRCDPISGHTALYWYRQSLGQGLEFLIYFQGNSAPDKSGLPSDRFSAERTGGSVSTLTIQRTQQEDSAVYLCASSPPGGHFYEQYFGPGTRLTVT.

The chain combines TRBV19 with TRBJ1-2, with 10 bases fitting TRBD1. This CDR3 is built from 14 residues. Looked up from germline, CDR1 is LNHDA and CDR2 is SQIVND (reference sequence). The J segment lost 6 bases and the V segment lost 7 bases, leaving 8 bases of the junction unmatched. This chain's CDR3 is CASNFPGTGDGYTF. CDR3 DNA: TGTGCCAGTAATTTCCCTGGGACAGGGGATGGCTACACCTTC.

The rearrangement uses TRBV5-1 and TRBJ1-2; 8 nucleotides match TRBD1. This CDR3 contains 16 residues. Trimming removed 1 base from V and 7 bases from J; junction bases left unmatched: 12. Germline V lookup: CDR1 SGHRS, CDR2 YFSETQ. CDR3 nucleotides: TGCGCCAGCAGCTTGAACGGCCCGGGACAGGACGGTGGCTACACCTTC. Translated, it gives CASSLNGPGQDGGYTF.

V gene TRBV10-3 combines with J gene TRBJ2-1; no definite D call. The CDR3 is 16 residues long. Germline V gene sequence: CDR1 ENHRY, CDR2 SYGVKD. Trimming shortened V by 2 bases and J by 0 bases, and 11 bases separated the two germline ends. CDR3 residues: CAISEPQLSSYNEQFF. DNA for the CDR3: TGTGCCATCAGTGAGCCTCAGTTAAGCTCCTACAATGAGCAGTTCTTC.

As regards this clone: Germline is not matched at one junction end, which may reflect a read error. The chain uses TRBV5-4 and TRBJ1-2; possible D gene TRBD1, 6 bases. The CDR3 covers 13 residues. The germline V gene has CDR1 SGHNT and CDR2 YYREEE (reference sequence). CDR3 region: CASSLAGVYGYTF. CDR3 sequence (DNA): TGTGCCAGCAGTTTGGCAGGGGTCTATGGCTACACCTTC. Drawing the rest from reference TRBV5-4 and TRBJ1-2, the complete variable domain is ETGVTQSPTHLIKTRGQQVTLRCSSQSGHNTVSWYQQALGQGPQFIFQYYREEENGRGNFPPRFSGLQFPNYSSELNVNALELDDSALYLCASSLAGVYGYTFGSGTRLTVV.

CDR3 region: CASSFGLAGGTYEQYF. The CDR3 region has the DNA TGTGCCAGCAGTTTTGGTCTAGCGGGAGGAACCTACGAGCAGTACTTC. The chain recombines TRBV28 with TRBJ2-7, with TRBD2 identical over 11 bases. In germline, CDR1 is MDHEN, CDR2 SYDVKM. This CDR3 is 16 amino acids long. V shed 3 bases and J 2 bases; nucleotides not matched to a gene: 6.

V is TRBV5-1 and J is TRBJ2-7; D is possibly TRBD2 (5 bases). The germline CDR1 and CDR2 sequences are SGHRS and YFSETQ. Trimming pared 4 bases from V and 2 bases from J, leaving 10 bases between. This CDR3 contains 13 residues. CDR3 protein: CASSPTGAYEQYF. The DNA of the CDR3 is TGCGCCAGCAGCCCAACCGGGGCCTACGAGCAGTACTTC.

This chain uses TRBV11-2 with TRBJ2-2; the D gene is possibly TRBD2 (6 bases). This CDR3 has 16 residues. Looked up from germline, CDR1 is SGHAT and CDR2 is FQNNGV. Trimming shortened V by 5 bases and J by 5 bases, and 18 bases separated the two germline ends. The CDR3 region is CASSNVGGPRTGELFF. CDR3 bases: TGTGCCAGCAGCAACGTCGGAGGGCCGAGAACCGGGGAGCTGTTTTTT.

The chain uses TRBV10-3 and TRBJ1-5; tentative D call: TRBD1 (6 bases). The CDR3 loop spans 15 amino acids. Germline V lookup: CDR1 ENHRY, CDR2 SYGVKD. With 2 bases removed from V and 3 bases from J, the gap between germline ends came to 11 bases. The CDR3 sequence is CAISETTGSNQPQHF. Here the CDR3 DNA reads TGTGCCATCAGTGAGACGACAGGCTCCAATCAGCCCCAGCATTTT.

The V and J genes are TRBV6-1 and TRBJ1-3; D not resolved. Germline values: CDR1 MNHNS, CDR2 SASEGT. Trimming removed 1 base at V and 2 bases at J, with 9 bases between. The CDR3 spans 15 residues. The CDR3 nucleotides are TGTGCCAGCAGTGAAGAAGAGGGCGCTGGAAACACCATATATTTT. Its translation: CASSEEEGAGNTIYF.

CDR3 coding DNA: TGCGCCAGCAGCGCACAGGGGGTGGGCAATGAGCAGTTCTTC. As protein: CASSAQGVGNEQFF. This chain uses TRBV5-1 with TRBJ2-1; 8 positions agree with TRBD1. V trimming: 4 bases; J trimming: 6 bases; junction bases outside the gene matches: 6. CDR1 is SGHRS and CDR2 is YFSETQ in the germline V gene. The CDR3 extends over 14 amino acids.

V gene TRBV4-2 combines with J gene TRBJ2-3; TRBD2 matches 11 bases. CDR1 is LGHNA and CDR2 is YNFKEQ in the germline V gene. CDR3 length equals 19 residues. V trimming: 1 base; J trimming: 6 bases; junction bases outside the gene matches: 15. CDR3 sequence reads: CASSQGLAGGTQLGDTQYF. In DNA, the CDR3 is TGTGCCAGCAGCCAAGGGCTAGCGGGAGGAACCCAATTGGGGGATACGCAGTATTTT.

The gene calls are TRBV30 and TRBJ1-2; 8 bases agree with TRBD1. This CDR3 contains 16 residues. V gave up 2 bases and J gave up 1 base; unmatched junction bases: 9. Germline V gene sequence: CDR1 GTSNPN, CDR2 SVGIG (reference sequence). The CDR3 spells CAWSLIHDRGNYGYTF. In DNA, the CDR3 is TGTGCCTGGAGTCTAATTCACGACAGGGGTAACTATGGCTACACCTTC.

CDR3 sequence (DNA): TGTGCCAGCAGCGGGTGGACAGGGGGGGATAGCAATCAGCCCCAGCATTTT. This codes for CASSGWTGGDSNQPQHF. The rearrangement links TRBV5-8 to TRBJ1-5; 10 nucleotides match TRBD1. J gave up 0 bases and V 4 bases, and 7 bases lay outside the gene matches. Per the germline V gene, CDR1 is SGHTS and CDR2 is YDEGEE. There are 17 residues in the CDR3.

The sample holds a few counts of this clone. The chain employs TRBV28 and TRBJ1-1; D is undetermined. This CDR3 region has 13 residues. Germline-derived CDR1 and CDR2 are MDHEN and SYDVKM. The V end was cut by 3 bases, the J end by 3 bases, with 8 bases between. DNA of the CDR3: TGTGCCAGCAGTTTTAACCGGGACACTGAAGCTTTCTTT. Translation gives CASSFNRDTEAFF.

This chain connects TRBV5-8 to TRBJ2-3; D may be TRBD1 (7 bases). Per the germline V gene, CDR1 is SGHTS and CDR2 is YDEGEE. Trimming took off 1 base at V and 0 bases at J, with 12 bases between the two ends. This CDR3 region has 16 residues. The CDR3 nucleotides are TGTGCCAGCAGCTTGACGACAGGGACTAGCACAGATACGCAGTATTTT. Its protein is CASSLTTGTSTDTQYF. The whole variable domain, filled in from reference TRBV5-8 and TRBJ2-3, reads EAGVTQSPTHLIKTRGQQATLRCSPISGHTSVYWYQQALGLGLQFLLWYDEGEERNRGNFPPRFSGRQFPNYSSELNVNALELEDSALYLCASSLTTGTSTDTQYFGPGTRLTVL.

The genes are TRBV7-9 and TRBJ2-1; 8 bases line up with TRBD2. The CDR3 length is 15 residues. The trim removed 5 bases at V and 7 bases at J, leaving 10 bases unmatched. Per germline, CDR1 SEHNR and CDR2 FQNEAQ (reference sequence). The CDR3 loop reads CASSPVAGSVNEQFF. CDR3 sequence (DNA): TGTGCCAGCAGCCCGGTAGCGGGAAGCGTTAATGAGCAGTTCTTC.

J is TRBJ2-2 and V is TRBV4-2; the match to TRBD2 covers 11 bases. Germline values: CDR1 LGHNA, CDR2 YNFKEQ. Trimming cost V 1 base and J 4 bases; bases outside gene matches: 2. CDR3 length equals 16 residues. Written as DNA, the CDR3 is TGTGCCAGCAGCCAAGTACTAGCGGGAGCCACCGGGGAGCTGTTTTTT. It codes for CASSQVLAGATGELFF.